Listed below are T cell receptor beta chains from one sample, sequenced in a study of blood T cells in healthy people across ages. TCRdb reprocessed the 5' RACE reads via MiXCR and lists one record per CDR3 protein. The sample carries 750,000 or so distinct CDR3 sequences, about 25% recorded once. The data also belong to a second study, concerning T cells of mothers and their children.

Source material: blood. The receptor set was obtained from a boy younger than 18 in good health. Both conserved end residues are part of each CDR3. The D gene is left open where the match is weak. A row's size may be missing; if present it is once, few, many or a size class.

CDR3 length: 15; D gene: TRBD2; J gene: TRBJ2-3; clone size: .; V gene: TRBV5-1; CDR3 protein: CASSVTSGIIDTQYF; CDR3 DNA: TGCGCCAGCAGCGTGACTAGCGGGATCATAGATACGCAGTATTTT
CDR3 length: 16; D gene: TRBD2; J gene: TRBJ2-4; clone size: few; V gene: TRBV2; CDR3 protein: CASRSHSGGPENIQYF; CDR3 DNA: TGTGCCAGCAGATCCCATAGCGGGGGCCCAGAAAACATTCAGTACTTC
CDR3 length: 15; D gene: TRBD2; J gene: TRBJ2-1; clone size: .; V gene: TRBV9; CDR3 protein: CASSALAGGMDEQFF; CDR3 DNA: TGTGCCAGCAGCGCGTTAGCGGGGGGCATGGATGAGCAGTTCTTC
CDR3 length: 15; D gene: .; J gene: TRBJ1-2; clone size: .; V gene: TRBV14; CDR3 protein: CASSQLGRLNYGYTF; CDR3 DNA: TGTGCCAGCAGCCAACTGGGACGGCTTAACTATGGCTACACCTTC
CDR3 length: 15; D gene: .; J gene: TRBJ2-6; clone size: .; V gene: TRBV28; CDR3 protein: CASSFVGPGANVLTF; CDR3 DNA: TGTGCCAGCAGTTTTGTTGGTCCAGGGGCCAACGTCCTGACTTTC
CDR3 length: 15; D gene: TRBD2; J gene: TRBJ2-2; clone size: few; V gene: TRBV2; CDR3 protein: CASSFQRGNTGELFF; CDR3 DNA: TGTGCCAGCAGTTTCCAGCGGGGTAACACCGGGGAGCTGTTTTTT
CDR3 length: 14; D gene: .; J gene: TRBJ1-1; clone size: few; V gene: TRBV7-9; CDR3 protein: CASSSRDQNTEAFF; CDR3 DNA: TGTGCCAGCAGCTCCCGGGATCAAAACACTGAAGCTTTCTTT
CDR3 length: 14; D gene: .; J gene: TRBJ1-1; clone size: .; V gene: TRBV29-1; CDR3 protein: CSARWGEANTEAFF; CDR3 DNA: TGCAGCGCCAGGTGGGGGGAAGCGAACACTGAAGCTTTCTTT
CDR3 length: 14; D gene: TRBD2; J gene: TRBJ2-5; clone size: .; V gene: TRBV15; CDR3 protein: CATSPSGGGETQYF; CDR3 DNA: TGTGCCACCAGTCCTAGCGGGGGTGGGGAGACCCAGTACTTC
CDR3 length: 15; D gene: .; J gene: TRBJ2-1; clone size: few; V gene: TRBV6-5; CDR3 protein: CASSSARAGGNEQFF; CDR3 DNA: TGTGCCAGCAGCTCGGCGAGGGCAGGAGGTAATGAGCAGTTCTTC
CDR3 length: 15; D gene: .; J gene: TRBJ1-2; clone size: few; V gene: TRBV18; CDR3 protein: CASSATDDPNYGYTF; CDR3 DNA: TGTGCCAGCTCGGCAACGGACGACCCAAACTATGGCTACACCTTC
CDR3 length: 20; D gene: TRBD1; J gene: TRBJ2-6; clone size: few; V gene: TRBV7-2; CDR3 protein: CASSSEPGQGVSLGANVLTF; CDR3 DNA: TGTGCCAGCAGCTCCGAACCGGGACAGGGTGTATCTCTCGGGGCCAACGTCCTGACTTTC
CDR3 length: 15; D gene: .; J gene: TRBJ1-2; clone size: .; V gene: TRBV5-1; CDR3 protein: CASSFPGDEGYGYTF; CDR3 DNA: TGCGCCAGCAGCTTTCCGGGGGACGAGGGCTATGGCTACACCTTC
CDR3 length: 15; D gene: .; J gene: TRBJ2-1; clone size: .; V gene: TRBV7-3; CDR3 protein: CASSPTGPEEDEQFF; CDR3 DNA: TGTGCCAGCAGCCCCACGGGCCCGGAGGAGGATGAGCAGTTCTTC
CDR3 length: 14; D gene: TRBD1; J gene: TRBJ2-1; clone size: .; V gene: TRBV6-1; CDR3 protein: CASTWTGLPNEQFF; CDR3 DNA: TGTGCCAGCACGTGGACAGGGTTACCAAATGAGCAGTTCTTC
CDR3 length: 13; D gene: .; J gene: TRBJ2-3; clone size: .; V gene: TRBV5-6; CDR3 protein: CASSATSTDTQYF; CDR3 DNA: TGTGCCAGCAGCGCAACTAGCACAGATACGCAGTATTTT
CDR3 length: 18; D gene: .; J gene: TRBJ2-5; clone size: few; V gene: TRBV20-1; CDR3 protein: CSARDQFVLASAQETQYF; CDR3 DNA: TGCAGTGCTAGAGATCAGTTCGTACTGGCTTCCGCTCAAGAGACCCAGTACTTC
CDR3 length: 16; D gene: .; J gene: TRBJ2-3; clone size: .; V gene: TRBV3-1; CDR3 protein: CASSQVNGRVTDTQYF; CDR3 DNA: TGTGCCAGCAGCCAAGTTAATGGCCGGGTGACAGATACGCAGTATTTT
CDR3 length: 13; D gene: .; J gene: TRBJ2-1; clone size: .; V gene: TRBV5-4; CDR3 protein: CASSSGPPGEQFF; CDR3 DNA: TGTGCCAGCAGCTCCGGGCCCCCGGGTGAGCAGTTCTTC
CDR3 length: 16; D gene: .; J gene: TRBJ2-2; clone size: .; V gene: TRBV7-9; CDR3 protein: CASSETDRSNTGELFF; CDR3 DNA: TGTGCCAGCAGCGAAACGGACAGATCTAACACCGGGGAGCTGTTTTTT
CDR3 length: 13; D gene: .; J gene: TRBJ2-7; clone size: few; V gene: TRBV2; CDR3 protein: CASSVYEGNEQYF; CDR3 DNA: TGTGCCAGCAGTGTCTATGAAGGGAACGAGCAGTACTTC
CDR3 length: 16; D gene: .; J gene: TRBJ1-1; clone size: many; V gene: TRBV11-2; CDR3 protein: CASSSPPGAWDTEAFF; CDR3 DNA: TGTGCCAGCAGCTCGCCCCCGGGGGCTTGGGACACTGAAGCTTTCTTT
CDR3 length: 16; D gene: .; J gene: TRBJ1-5; clone size: .; V gene: TRBV4-1; CDR3 protein: CASSQTAQEGNQPQHF; CDR3 DNA: TGCGCCAGCAGCCAAACCGCCCAGGAGGGTAATCAGCCCCAGCATTTT
CDR3 length: 19; D gene: .; J gene: TRBJ2-6; clone size: .; V gene: TRBV28; CDR3 protein: CASSSPRESRFSGANVLTF; CDR3 DNA: TGTGCCAGCAGTTCCCCAAGGGAGAGTCGCTTCTCTGGGGCCAACGTCCTGACTTTC
CDR3 length: 15; D gene: .; J gene: TRBJ2-1; clone size: few; V gene: TRBV4-3; CDR3 protein: CASSQDTGYYNEQFF; CDR3 DNA: TGCGCCAGCAGCCAAGATACAGGATATTACAATGAGCAGTTCTTC
CDR3 length: 14; D gene: TRBD1; J gene: TRBJ2-7; clone size: .; V gene: TRBV6-5; CDR3 protein: CASRRTGGPYEQYF; CDR3 DNA: TGTGCCAGCAGAAGGACAGGGGGGCCCTACGAGCAGTACTTC
CDR3 length: 13; D gene: .; J gene: TRBJ1-1; clone size: .; V gene: TRBV20-1; CDR3 protein: CSAHIFNRAEAFF; CDR3 DNA: TGCAGTGCCCACATCTTTAACAGGGCCGAAGCTTTCTTT
CDR3 length: 16; D gene: TRBD1; J gene: TRBJ1-2; clone size: .; V gene: TRBV19; CDR3 protein: CASSIWDRGPHYGYTF; CDR3 DNA: TGTGCCAGTAGTATATGGGACAGGGGACCCCACTATGGCTACACCTTC